This entry describes one T cell receptor beta chain. Clones were read by immunoSEQ multiplex PCR, and TCRdb kept only the in-frame ones, dropping some. Here the sample spans a few hundred thousand clones, over 75% being singletons. This record comes from a study of Ad26.COV2.S vaccination and SARS-CoV-2 variants. Treatment here: around 19 received Ad26.COV2.S at low or high dose, single or two shots; about 5 received placebo; per-sample allocation not given. All samples were drawn on day 63, counting from the first vaccine or placebo injection. This clonotype was obtained from a person aged 18-60 years who received the Ad26.COV2.S COVID-19 vaccine or a placebo. The sequencing used peripheral blood, collected in a trial of Ad26.COV2.S vaccine versus placebo.

The chain's CDR3 is CASRPTGVTNQPQHF. The CDR3 bases are TGTGCCAGCAGGCCAACCGGGGTTACCAATCAGCCCCAGCATTTT. J is TRBJ1-5 and V is TRBV6-6, with D unclear. V lost 6 bases to trimming and J lost 3 bases, with 15 bases between them. This CDR3 contains 15 residues. Germline-derived CDR1 and CDR2 are MNHNY and SVGAGI (reference sequence).